These 2 T cell receptor beta chains were sequenced from one sample in a study of OX40 agonist ivuxolimab in advanced cancers. The library was produced with the immunoSEQ multiplex PCR assay. TCRdb mirrors the immuneACCESS table, restricted to in-frame sequences. Some clones are absent from its copies; in checked studies, under half trace to an unresolved V gene, and the reason for the others is unknown. The sample records under 40,000 clones, about 78% of which are singletons. The ten largest clones take up 9.5% to 15% of the sample. The specimen was CD4+ or CD8+ T cells sorted from blood, collected in a trial of the OX40 agonist ivuxolimab. Receptors originate from an adult with an advanced solid tumor such as melanoma, head and neck, liver or kidney cancer.

V is TRBV28 and J is TRBJ1-2, with a tentative D call TRBD1 (6 bases). The CDR3 totals 13 residues. V was cut by 1 base and J by 10 bases, with 13 bases left in between. Germline V gene data show CDR1 as MDHEN and CDR2 as SYDVKM. The CDR3: CASSLFTDSIYTF. The CDR3 DNA sequence: TGTGCCAGCAGTTTATTCACGGACAGTATCTACACCTTC.

This clone was seen only a few times. The CDR3 nucleotides are TGTGCCAGCAGCTTATTGGGGGCCGAGTTGGAGACCCAGTACTTC. It codes for CASSLLGAELETQYF. V gene TRBV7-3 combines with J gene TRBJ2-5, with a tentative D call TRBD1 (6 bases). The CDR3 covers 15 residues. Per the germline V gene, CDR1 is SGHTA and CDR2 is FQGTGA. V was shortened by 2 bases and J by 5 bases, with 15 bases between the two germline ends.